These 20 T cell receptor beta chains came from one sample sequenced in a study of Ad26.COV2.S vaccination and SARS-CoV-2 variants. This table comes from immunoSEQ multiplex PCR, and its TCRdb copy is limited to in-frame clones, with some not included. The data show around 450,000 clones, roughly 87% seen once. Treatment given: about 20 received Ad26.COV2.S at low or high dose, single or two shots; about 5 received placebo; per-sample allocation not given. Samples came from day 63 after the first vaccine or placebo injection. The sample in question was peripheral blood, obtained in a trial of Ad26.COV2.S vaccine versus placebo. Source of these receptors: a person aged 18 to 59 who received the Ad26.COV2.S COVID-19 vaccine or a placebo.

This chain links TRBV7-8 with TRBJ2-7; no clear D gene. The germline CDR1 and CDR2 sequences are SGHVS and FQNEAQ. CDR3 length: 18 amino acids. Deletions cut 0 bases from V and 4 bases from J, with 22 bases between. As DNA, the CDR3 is TGTGCCAGCAGCTTAGCGCCTTGGGATCCGAACGGACGATACGAGCAGTACTTC. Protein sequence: CASSLAPWDPNGRYEQYF.

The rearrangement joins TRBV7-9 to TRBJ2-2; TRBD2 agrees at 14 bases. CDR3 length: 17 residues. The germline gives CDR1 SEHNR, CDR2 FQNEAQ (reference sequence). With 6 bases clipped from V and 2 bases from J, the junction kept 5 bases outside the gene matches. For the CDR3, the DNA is TGTGCCAGCAGAACGGGACTAGCGGGAGCCAACACCGGGGAGCTGTTTTTT. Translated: CASRTGLAGANTGELFF.

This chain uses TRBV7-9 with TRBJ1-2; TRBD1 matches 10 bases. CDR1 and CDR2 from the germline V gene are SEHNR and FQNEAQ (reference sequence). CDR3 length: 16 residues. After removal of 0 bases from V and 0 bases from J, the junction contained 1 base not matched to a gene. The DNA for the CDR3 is TGTGCCAGCAGCTTAGCCGGGACAGGGGCTAACTATGGCTACACCTTC. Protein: CASSLAGTGANYGYTF.

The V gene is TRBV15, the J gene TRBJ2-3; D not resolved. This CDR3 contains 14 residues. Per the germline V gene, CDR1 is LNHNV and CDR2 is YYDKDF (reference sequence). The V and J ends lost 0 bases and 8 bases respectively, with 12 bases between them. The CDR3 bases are TGTGCCACCAGCAGAGATGTTGGCTTAAGTACGCAGTATTTT. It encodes CATSRDVGLSTQYF. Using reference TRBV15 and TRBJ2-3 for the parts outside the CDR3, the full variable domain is DAMVIQNPRYQVTQFGKPVTLSCSQTLNHNVMYWYQQKSSQAPKLLFHYYDKDFNNEADTPDNFQSRRPNTSFCFLDIRSPGLGDTAMYLCATSRDVGLSTQYFGPGTRLTVL.

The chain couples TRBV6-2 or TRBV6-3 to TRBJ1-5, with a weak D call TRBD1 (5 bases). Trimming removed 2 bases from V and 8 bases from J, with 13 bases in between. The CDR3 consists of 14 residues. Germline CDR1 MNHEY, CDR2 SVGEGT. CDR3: CASSYEARVKPQHF. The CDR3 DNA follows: TGTGCCAGCAGTTACGAGGCCAGGGTTAAGCCCCAGCATTTT.

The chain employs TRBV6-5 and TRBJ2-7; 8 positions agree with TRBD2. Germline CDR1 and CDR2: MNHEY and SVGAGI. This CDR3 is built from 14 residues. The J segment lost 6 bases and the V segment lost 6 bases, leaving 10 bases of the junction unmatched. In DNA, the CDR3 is TGTGCCAGCAGCTATGCGGGACTAGGCGGCGAGCAGTACTTC. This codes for CASSYAGLGGEQYF.

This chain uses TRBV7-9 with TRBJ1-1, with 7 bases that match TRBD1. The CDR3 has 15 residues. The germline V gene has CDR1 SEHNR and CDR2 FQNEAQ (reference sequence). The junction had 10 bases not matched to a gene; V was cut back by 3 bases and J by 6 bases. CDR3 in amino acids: CASSFTRDRASEAFF. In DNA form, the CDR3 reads TGTGCCAGCAGCTTTACGAGAGACAGGGCATCTGAAGCTTTCTTT.

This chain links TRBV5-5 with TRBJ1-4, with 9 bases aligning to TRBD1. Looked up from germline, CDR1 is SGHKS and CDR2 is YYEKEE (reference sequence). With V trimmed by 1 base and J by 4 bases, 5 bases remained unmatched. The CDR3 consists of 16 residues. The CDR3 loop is CASSLRDRAVNEKLFF. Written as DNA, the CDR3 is TGTGCCAGCAGCTTGCGGGACAGGGCCGTTAATGAAAAACTGTTTTTT.

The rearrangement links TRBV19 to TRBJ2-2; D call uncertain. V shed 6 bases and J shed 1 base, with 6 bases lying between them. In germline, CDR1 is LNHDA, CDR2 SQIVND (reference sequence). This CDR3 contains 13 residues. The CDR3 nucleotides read TGTGCCAGTAGGGGGAAGAACACCGGGGAGCTGTTTTTT. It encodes CASRGKNTGELFF.

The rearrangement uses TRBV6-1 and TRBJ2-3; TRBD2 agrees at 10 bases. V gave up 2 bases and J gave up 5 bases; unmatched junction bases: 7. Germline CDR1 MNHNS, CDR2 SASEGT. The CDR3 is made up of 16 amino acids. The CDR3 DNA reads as TGTGCCAGCAGTGAATTGAGGACTAGCGGTATAGATACGCAGTATTTT. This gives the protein CASSELRTSGIDTQYF.

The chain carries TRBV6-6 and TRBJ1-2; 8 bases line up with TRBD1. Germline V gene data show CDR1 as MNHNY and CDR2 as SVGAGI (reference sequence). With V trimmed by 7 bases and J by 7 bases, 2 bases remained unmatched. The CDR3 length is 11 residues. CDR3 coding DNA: TGTGCCAGCACCGGGACAGGTGGCTACACCTTC. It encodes CASTGTGGYTF.

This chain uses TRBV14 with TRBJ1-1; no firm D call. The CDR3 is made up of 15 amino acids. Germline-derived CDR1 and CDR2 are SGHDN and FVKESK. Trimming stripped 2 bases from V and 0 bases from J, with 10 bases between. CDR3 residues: CASSQQESMNTEAFF. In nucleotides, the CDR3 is TGTGCCAGCAGCCAACAGGAGAGCATGAACACTGAAGCTTTCTTT. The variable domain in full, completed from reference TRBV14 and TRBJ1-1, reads EAGVTQFPSHSVIEKGQTVTLRCDPISGHDNLYWYRRVMGKEIKFLLHFVKESKQDESGMPNNRFLAERTGGTYSTLKVQPAELEDSGVYFCASSQQESMNTEAFFGQGTRLTVV.

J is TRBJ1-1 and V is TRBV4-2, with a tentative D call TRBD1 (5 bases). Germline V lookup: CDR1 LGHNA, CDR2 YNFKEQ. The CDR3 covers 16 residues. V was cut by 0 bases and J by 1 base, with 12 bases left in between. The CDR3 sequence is CASSQDGVGRNTEAFF. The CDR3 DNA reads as TGTGCCAGCAGCCAAGACGGGGTGGGACGGAACACTGAAGCTTTCTTT.

CDR3 residues: CASRVTGNTEAFF. The CDR3 region has the DNA TGTGCCAGCAGAGTGACGGGGAACACTGAAGCTTTCTTT. The V gene is TRBV7-8, the J gene TRBJ1-1; D unresolved. CDR1 SGHVS and CDR2 FQNEAQ come from the germline V gene. The CDR3 covers 13 residues. V was trimmed by 6 bases and J by 1 base, leaving 9 bases between them.

DNA for the CDR3: TGTGCCAGCAGCCTAGACGGACGGTATAATTCACCCCTCCACTTT. This gives the protein CASSLDGRYNSPLHF. V and J are TRBV28 and TRBJ1-6; no clear D gene. Germline V gene lookup returns CDR1 MDHEN and CDR2 SYDVKM. The CDR3 is 15 residues long. Deletions cut 6 bases from V and 4 bases from J, with 13 bases between.

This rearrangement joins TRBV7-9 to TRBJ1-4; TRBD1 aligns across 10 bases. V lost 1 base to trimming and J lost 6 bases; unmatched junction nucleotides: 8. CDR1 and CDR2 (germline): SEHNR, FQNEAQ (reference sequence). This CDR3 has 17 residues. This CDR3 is CASSLGDRGPSDEKLFF. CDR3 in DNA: TGTGCCAGCAGCTTAGGGGACAGGGGCCCCAGTGATGAAAAACTGTTTTTT. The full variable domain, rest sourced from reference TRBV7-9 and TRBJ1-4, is DTGVSQNPRHKITKRGQNVTFRCDPISEHNRLYWYRQTLGQGPEFLTYFQNEAQLEKSRLLSDRFSAERPKGSFSTLEIQRTEQGDSAMYLCASSLGDRGPSDEKLFFGSGTQLSVL.

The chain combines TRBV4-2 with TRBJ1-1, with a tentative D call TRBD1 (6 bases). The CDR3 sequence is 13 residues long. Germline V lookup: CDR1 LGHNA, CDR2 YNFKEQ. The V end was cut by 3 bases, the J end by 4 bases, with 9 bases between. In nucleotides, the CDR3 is TGTGCCAGCAGCCATTCAGGGGCCACTGAAGCTTTCTTT. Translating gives CASSHSGATEAFF.

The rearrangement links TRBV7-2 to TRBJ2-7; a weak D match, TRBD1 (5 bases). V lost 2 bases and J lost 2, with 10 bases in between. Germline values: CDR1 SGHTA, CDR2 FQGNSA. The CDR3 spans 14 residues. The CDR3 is CASSLRVDTYEQYF. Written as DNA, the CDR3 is TGTGCCAGCAGCTTAAGGGTGGACACCTACGAGCAGTACTTC.

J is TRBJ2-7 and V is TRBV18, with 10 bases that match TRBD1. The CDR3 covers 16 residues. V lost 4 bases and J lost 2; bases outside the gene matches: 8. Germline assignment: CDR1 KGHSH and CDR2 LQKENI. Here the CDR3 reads CASSRLGTGVTYEQYF. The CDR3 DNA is TGTGCCAGCTCACGACTTGGGACAGGGGTGACCTACGAGCAGTACTTC.

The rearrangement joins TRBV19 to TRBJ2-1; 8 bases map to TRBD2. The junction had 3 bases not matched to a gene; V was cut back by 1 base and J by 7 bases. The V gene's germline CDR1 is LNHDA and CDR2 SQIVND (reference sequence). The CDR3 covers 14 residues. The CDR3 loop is CASSIGTSLNEQFF. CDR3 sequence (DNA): TGTGCCAGTAGTATAGGGACTAGCCTTAATGAGCAGTTCTTC.